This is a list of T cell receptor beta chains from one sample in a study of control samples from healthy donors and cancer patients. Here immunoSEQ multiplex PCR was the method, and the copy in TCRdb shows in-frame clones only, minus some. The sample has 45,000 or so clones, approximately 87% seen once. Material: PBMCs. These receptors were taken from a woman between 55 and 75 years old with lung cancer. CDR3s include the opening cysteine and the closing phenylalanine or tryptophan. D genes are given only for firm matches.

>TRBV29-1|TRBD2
CSVGPLGGEETQYF
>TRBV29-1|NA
CSPHPQGSPGNTIYF
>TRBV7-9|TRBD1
CASSFPGTGGTTEAFF
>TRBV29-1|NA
CSAAAFTDTQYF
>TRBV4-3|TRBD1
CASSQEAGGFVSYEQYF
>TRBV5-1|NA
CASSLEGRGGGEQYF
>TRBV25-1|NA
CASSDGGMNTEAFF
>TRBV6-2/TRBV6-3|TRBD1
CASSWRQGANEKLFF
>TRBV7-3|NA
CASSPEPNEKLFF
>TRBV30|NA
CAWSVQRQETQYF
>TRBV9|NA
CASSPRGTLTGTQYF
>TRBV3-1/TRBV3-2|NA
CASSQGGNSNYGYTF
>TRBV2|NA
CASNRQHNQPQHF
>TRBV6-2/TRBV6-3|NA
CASSDGQQETQYF
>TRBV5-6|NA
CASSWTGPTGHEQYF